Each of the 7 T cell receptor beta chains below was sequenced from the same sample in a study of radiotherapy plus CTLA-4 blockade in lung cancer. The table came from immunoSEQ multiplex PCR; TCRdb's copy has only in-frame clones and leaves some out. The sample lists over 15,000 clones, about 82% occurring once. The sequencing here drew on peripheral blood, taken from a patient treated with radiotherapy plus ipilimumab. The receptors come from a human donor with non-small cell lung cancer whose response to radiotherapy plus ipilimumab could not be evaluated.

The chain combines TRBV19 with TRBJ1-4; no clear D. The CDR3 is 16 amino acids. Trimming took off 7 bases at V and 5 bases at J, with 20 bases between the two ends. Germline V gene data show CDR1 as LNHDA and CDR2 as SQIVND (reference sequence). CDR3 amino acids: CASNFQAGRWNEKLFF. CDR3 sequence (DNA): TGTGCCAGTAATTTCCAGGCCGGGAGGTGGAATGAAAAACTGTTTTTT. The full variable domain, rest sourced from reference TRBV19 and TRBJ1-4, is DGGITQSPKYLFRKEGQNVTLSCEQNLNHDAMYWYRQDPGQGLRLIYYSQIVNDFQKGDIAEGYSVSREKKESFPLTVTSAQKNPTAFYLCASNFQAGRWNEKLFFGSGTQLSVL.

The genes are TRBV28 and TRBJ1-5; 11 bases map to TRBD1. Germline V gives CDR1 MDHEN, CDR2 SYDVKM. The CDR3 is made up of 15 amino acids. J was trimmed by 6 bases and V by 6 bases; bases with no gene match: 7. CDR3 nucleotide sequence: TGTGCCAGCAGAAACTCCGGGACAGGGGGTCAGCCCCAGCATTTT. It translates to CASRNSGTGGQPQHF.

The chain is built from TRBV11-3 and TRBJ2-5, with unresolved D. This CDR3 spans 14 amino acids. Trimming stripped 5 bases from V and 0 bases from J, with 10 bases between. Germline V gene lookup returns CDR1 SGHNT and CDR2 YENEEA. DNA of the CDR3: TGTGCCAGCAGCGGTGACACCCACCAAGAGACCCAGTACTTC. It specifies CASSGDTHQETQYF.

This chain uses TRBV4-3 with TRBJ1-3; D is undetermined. Trimming took off 0 bases at V and 0 bases at J, with 12 bases between the two ends. Germline V gene sequence: CDR1 LGHNA, CDR2 YSLEER. This CDR3 is 17 amino acids long. The CDR3 spells CASSQDLALSSGNTIYF. DNA for the CDR3: TGCGCCAGCAGCCAAGATCTTGCCTTGAGCTCTGGAAACACCATATATTTT.

This chain links TRBV10-1 with TRBJ2-2; maybe TRBD2 (6 bases). The CDR3 has 16 residues. V was pared by 3 bases and J by 5 bases, with 16 bases between. Per germline, CDR1 WNHNN and CDR2 SYGVQD (reference sequence). CDR3 loop: CASSDPGLRGTGELFF. As DNA, the CDR3 is TGCGCCAGCAGTGATCCGGGACTCCGAGGGACCGGGGAGCTGTTTTTT.

This sequence joins TRBV5-1 and TRBJ2-1; TRBD1 agrees at 7 bases. The CDR3 covers 15 residues. Germline CDR1 SGHRS, CDR2 YFSETQ. The ends lost 3 bases at V and 6 bases at J; junction bases unmatched: 9. CDR3 nucleotides: TGCGCCAGCAGCTCTCCGACAGGGTCGGTCAATGAGCAGTTCTTC. This translates into CASSSPTGSVNEQFF.

The rearrangement uses TRBV7-9 and TRBJ2-5; TRBD2 aligns across 11 bases. This CDR3 has 16 residues. V shed 4 bases and J 2 bases; nucleotides not matched to a gene: 6. Per the germline V gene, CDR1 is SEHNR and CDR2 is FQNEAQ (reference sequence). The CDR3 sequence is CASSYGGLAAQETQYF. The DNA for the CDR3 is TGTGCCAGCAGCTACGGGGGACTAGCGGCTCAAGAGACCCAGTACTTC.